Here is one TCR beta chain with its context. The data derive from a study of blood T cell repertoires in COVID-19. Study as a whole: The United States, Italy and Spain were the sources of the acute and convalescent COVID-19 samples.

V lost 3 bases, J lost 9 bases, and 16 bases lay in between. The CDR3 totals 14 residues. The germline V gene encodes CDR1 SGDLS and CDR2 YYNGEE. Methods used by the authors: Estimation of nucleated cell counts relied on the amplification of reference gene primers. Profiled with immunoSEQ multiplex PCR; TCRdb holds only in-frame clones, not every one. V, J and clone size reflect that table, while D and trimming were determined from the DNA. The data contain over 250,000 clones, roughly nine tenths of them singletons. Source material: peripheral blood. This rearrangement joins TRBV9 to TRBJ1-5; D gene unclear. This receptor was obtained from a man between 60 and 75 years old who had recovered from COVID-19. CDR3 sequence: CASSAPRRWGPQHF. The DNA for the CDR3 is TGTGCCAGCAGCGCCCCAAGGAGGTGGGGGCCCCAGCATTTT.